A selection of T cell receptor beta chains follows, all from one sample in a study of CD8 T cells in ankylosing spondylitis. TCRdb independently ran MiXCR on the 5' RACE reads; one entry per CDR3 protein. Among 700,000 or so distinct CDR3 sequences listed, about 20% were seen once. Sequencing used blood, either unsorted or a sorted T cell fraction (not recorded which). These receptors all come from a male donor with ankylosing spondylitis. CDR3s include the opening cysteine and the closing phenylalanine or tryptophan. D genes are given only for firm matches. Expanded clones are given a class, and other clones once, few, many or no size at all.

>TRBV12-3/TRBV12-4|TRBJ1-1|-|many
TGTGCCAGCAGTAATCTTGGGTCGGTGGCTGAAGCTTTCTTT
CASSNLGSVAEAFF
>TRBV20-1|TRBJ2-5|-|few
TGCAGTGCCCCTCCGTACCCAGGGACCCAGTACTTC
CSAPPYPGTQYF
>TRBV12-3/TRBV12-4|TRBJ2-5|-|-
TGTGCCAGCAGTAGCCATCAGGGGGGGGAGACCCAGTACTTC
CASSSHQGGETQYF
>TRBV20-1|TRBJ1-2|-|-
TGCAGTGCTAGAGGTCCAGGGAGAGCTAACTATGGCTACACCTTC
CSARGPGRANYGYTF
>TRBV9|TRBJ1-1|TRBD1|-
TGTGCCAGCAGCGTAGCCCGGGACAGGTTGAACACTGAAGCTTTCTTT
CASSVARDRLNTEAFF
>TRBV20-1|TRBJ1-4|-|-
TGCAGTGCTAGAAAAGTGGGGGTGGGGAAACTGTTTTTT
CSARKVGVGKLFF
>TRBV4-2|TRBJ2-5|-|few
TGTGCCAGCAGCCAAGGGGACCCCCAAGAGACCCAGTACTTC
CASSQGDPQETQYF
>TRBV11-2|TRBJ1-5|-|-
TGTGCCAGCAGCCGCAGGGGACCCAATCAGCCCCAGCATTTT
CASSRRGPNQPQHF
>TRBV15|TRBJ1-2|-|-
TGTGCCACCAGCAGAGATCTGGGGGTGGGCTACACCTTC
CATSRDLGVGYTF
>TRBV4-2|TRBJ2-3|-|-
TGTGCCAGCAGCCAAGTGGGTCTAGCAGTTACAGATACGCAGTATTTT
CASSQVGLAVTDTQYF
>TRBV12-3/TRBV12-4|TRBJ1-5|TRBD1|-
TGTGCCAGCAGATCGACAGGGGGTACTCAGCCCCAGCATTTT
CASRSTGGTQPQHF
>TRBV10-3|TRBJ2-1|TRBD2|-
TGTGCCATCAGTGAGATGGCTAGCGGGTACCCCTACAATGAGCAGTTCTTC
CAISEMASGYPYNEQFF
>TRBV29-1|TRBJ1-2|TRBD1|few
TGCAGCGCAGATCGTACCGGGACAGGGGGCTCCGATTGGGGCTATGGCTACACCTTC
CSADRTGTGGSDWGYGYTF
>TRBV14|TRBJ2-1|-|-
TGTGCCAGCAGCCAAGGGGGGACCCGCTCCAAACCCAACAATGAGCAGTTCTTC
CASSQGGTRSKPNNEQFF
>TRBV11-3|TRBJ2-3|TRBD2|few
TGTGCCAGCAGCTTAGGGACTAGCGGGTTAGGCACAGATACGCAGTATTTT
CASSLGTSGLGTDTQYF
>TRBV13|TRBJ1-2|-|-
TGTGCCAGCAGCTTCCGAGGGTCCTATGGCTACACCTTC
CASSFRGSYGYTF
>TRBV7-3|TRBJ2-7|TRBD1|few
TGTGCCAGCAGCTTAAGGGGAGGACAGGGGCCCTACTACGAGCAGTACTTC
CASSLRGGQGPYYEQYF
>TRBV5-1|TRBJ1-6|-|-
TGCGCCAGCAGCTTGTATCGTCCAGGGGAGTATAATTCACCCCTCCACTTT
CASSLYRPGEYNSPLHF
>TRBV10-3|TRBJ2-3|TRBD1|-
TGTGCCATCAGTGACCCACCGGACAGGGTTACAGATACGCAGTATTTT
CAISDPPDRVTDTQYF
>TRBV12-3/TRBV12-4|TRBJ2-1|-|-
TGTGCCAGCAGTTTAAGGGACACCAGCTCCTACAATGAGCAGTTCTTC
CASSLRDTSSYNEQFF
>TRBV4-3|TRBJ2-1|TRBD2|-
TGCGCCAGCAGCCAAGTTTCGGGACTAGCGGACTACAATGAGCAGTTCTTC
CASSQVSGLADYNEQFF
>TRBV3-1|TRBJ2-1|-|-
TGTGCCAGCAGCCAAGAGGAATTAACCAATGAGCAGTTCTTC
CASSQEELTNEQFF
>TRBV5-1|TRBJ2-1|TRBD1|many
TGCGCCAGCAGCTTGACCGGGACAGACTTAACTGAGCAGTTCTTC
CASSLTGTDLTEQFF
>TRBV5-1|TRBJ2-7|-|-
TGCGCCAGCAGCCCCACCGAGGGCCCTCCTCTCTACGAGCAGTACTTC
CASSPTEGPPLYEQYF
>TRBV5-1|TRBJ2-5|TRBD2|-
TGCGCCAGCAGCAGAACCGGGGGGGCCTTAGAGACCCAGTACTTC
CASSRTGGALETQYF
>TRBV10-3|TRBJ1-2|TRBD1|-
TGTGCCATCAGGAGTACAGGGGGGGGCCTTGGCTACACCTTC
CAIRSTGGGLGYTF
>TRBV28|TRBJ2-1|TRBD2|-
TGTGCCAGCAGTTTATCCCCCGGGGCGGGAGACTCGGGGGAGCAGTTCTTC
CASSLSPGAGDSGEQFF
>TRBV5-1|TRBJ2-7|-|few
TGCGCCAGCAGCTTGGGCCCGTCAGGACCCAGCAGGGACGAGCAGTACTTC
CASSLGPSGPSRDEQYF
>TRBV2|TRBJ2-7|-|many
TGTGCCAGCAGTGTAACAGGGTCCTACGAGCAGTACTTC
CASSVTGSYEQYF
>TRBV19|TRBJ2-3|-|few
TGTGCCAGTAGTAGCGCGGTAAATACGCAGTATTTT
CASSSAVNTQYF
>TRBV7-9|TRBJ2-5|TRBD2|few
TGTGCCAGCAGCATCACTAGCGGGGGACCAGAGACCCAGTACTTC
CASSITSGGPETQYF
>TRBV4-2|TRBJ1-5|-|many
TGTGCCAGCAGCCAAGATTCGGATCAGCCCCAGCATTTT
CASSQDSDQPQHF
>TRBV4-2|TRBJ1-1|-|-
TGTGCCAGCAGCCAGCTCCTGGGACTCGACGCTGAAGCTTTCTTT
CASSQLLGLDAEAFF
>TRBV3-1|TRBJ1-1|-|-
TGTGCCAGCAGCCAAGAATGGGGGATGGCTTTCTTT
CASSQEWGMAFF
>TRBV12-3/TRBV12-4|TRBJ1-4|-|many
TGTGCCAGCAGTTTAAGGGGGACACGGTCTGAAAAACTGTTTTTT
CASSLRGTRSEKLFF
>TRBV20-1|TRBJ2-3|TRBD1|-
TGCAGTGCCCAAACAGGGGTAGATACGCAGTATTTT
CSAQTGVDTQYF
>TRBV2|TRBJ2-1|-|few
TGTGCCAGCAGTGAAAGAGAGATTAACAATGAGCAGTTCTTC
CASSEREINNEQFF
>TRBV27|TRBJ1-2|-|few
TGTGCCAGCAGCCCCTCCTACGGTGGGGACTATGGCTACACCTTC
CASSPSYGGDYGYTF
>TRBV7-6|TRBJ2-7|TRBD1|few
TGTGCCAGCAGCTTACGGACAGGGAATCACTACGAGCAGTACTTC
CASSLRTGNHYEQYF
>TRBV7-3|TRBJ2-2|TRBD2|-
TGCGCCAGCAGCTTTGGACTAGTTTCCACCGGGGAGCTGTTTTTT
CASSFGLVSTGELFF
>TRBV7-2|TRBJ2-2|TRBD2|-
TGTGCCAGCAGCGGGTGGACTAGCGGGAGTCGCGGGGAGCTGTTTTTT
CASSGWTSGSRGELFF
>TRBV30|TRBJ2-5|TRBD2|-
TGTGCCTGGAGTGTCCTAAGCGGGGGGGTGGAGACCCAGTACTTC
CAWSVLSGGVETQYF
>TRBV12-3/TRBV12-4|TRBJ2-7|-|-
TGTGCCAGCAGTTTAGGTGGGACCGTTCCCTACGAGCAGTACTTC
CASSLGGTVPYEQYF
>TRBV25-1|TRBJ2-1|-|-
TGTGCCAGCAGTCCTGGCGGGGCCTCGATCTTC
CASSPGGASIF
>TRBV6-1|TRBJ1-6|TRBD1|-
TGTGCCAGCAGGACCGGGACAGCCTATAATTCACCCCTCCACTTT
CASRTGTAYNSPLHF
>TRBV9|TRBJ2-3|-|-
TGTGCCAGCAGCGTAGCTCTTGGTCATCGGGATACGCAGTATTTT
CASSVALGHRDTQYF
>TRBV6-5|TRBJ2-5|-|few
TGTGCCAGCAGTTACGGGAGTTTGGCGGCGTACCAAGAGACCCAGTACTTC
CASSYGSLAAYQETQYF
>TRBV6-2/TRBV6-3|TRBJ2-3|TRBD2|-
TGTGCCAGCAGGAGGACTAGCGGGGGGGCTTATGATACGCAGTATTTT
CASRRTSGGAYDTQYF
>TRBV7-9|TRBJ2-2|-|once
TGTGCCAGCAGCTTAGGGTTCGGACTACGAACCGGGGAGCTGTTTTTT
CASSLGFGLRTGELFF
>TRBV12-3/TRBV12-4|TRBJ2-3|-|few
TGTGCCAGCAGTTTAGGTACGGGAGTAGATACGCAGTATTTT
CASSLGTGVDTQYF